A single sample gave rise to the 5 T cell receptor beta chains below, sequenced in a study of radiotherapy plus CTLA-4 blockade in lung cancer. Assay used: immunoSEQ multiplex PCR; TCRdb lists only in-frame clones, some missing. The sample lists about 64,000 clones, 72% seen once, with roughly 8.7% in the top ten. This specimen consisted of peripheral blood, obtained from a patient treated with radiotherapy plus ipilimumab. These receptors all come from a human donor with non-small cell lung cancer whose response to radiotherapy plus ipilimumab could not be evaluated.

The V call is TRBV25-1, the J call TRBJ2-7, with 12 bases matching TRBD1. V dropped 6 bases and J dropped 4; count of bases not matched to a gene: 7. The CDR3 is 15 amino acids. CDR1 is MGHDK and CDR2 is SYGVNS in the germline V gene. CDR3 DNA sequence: TGTGCCAGCAGCCCCGGGACAGGGGGCGCATACGAGCAGTACTTC. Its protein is CASSPGTGGAYEQYF.

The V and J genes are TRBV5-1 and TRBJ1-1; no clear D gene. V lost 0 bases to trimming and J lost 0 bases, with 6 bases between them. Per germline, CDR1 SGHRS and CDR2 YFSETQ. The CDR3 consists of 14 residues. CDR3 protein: CASSLATVNTEAFF. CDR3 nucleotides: TGCGCCAGCAGCTTGGCAACGGTGAACACTGAAGCTTTCTTT.

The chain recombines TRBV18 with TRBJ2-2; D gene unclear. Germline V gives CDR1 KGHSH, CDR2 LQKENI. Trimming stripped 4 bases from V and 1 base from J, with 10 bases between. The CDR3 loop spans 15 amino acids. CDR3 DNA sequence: TGTGCCAGCTCACGCGTTGGGCAGAACACCGGGGAGCTGTTTTTT. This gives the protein CASSRVGQNTGELFF. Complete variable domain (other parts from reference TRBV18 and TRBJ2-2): NAGVMQNPRHLVRRRGQEARLRCSPMKGHSHVYWYRQLPEEGLKFMVYLQKENIIDESGMPKERFSAEFPKEGPSILRIQQVVRGDSAAYFCASSRVGQNTGELFFGEGSRLTVL.

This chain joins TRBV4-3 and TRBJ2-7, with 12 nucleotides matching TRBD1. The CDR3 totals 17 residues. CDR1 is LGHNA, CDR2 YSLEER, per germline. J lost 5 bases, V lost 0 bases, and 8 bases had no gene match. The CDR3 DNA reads TGCGCCAGCAGCCAAGACCCACCCGGGACAGGGGGCCACGAGCAGTACTTC. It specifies CASSQDPPGTGGHEQYF.

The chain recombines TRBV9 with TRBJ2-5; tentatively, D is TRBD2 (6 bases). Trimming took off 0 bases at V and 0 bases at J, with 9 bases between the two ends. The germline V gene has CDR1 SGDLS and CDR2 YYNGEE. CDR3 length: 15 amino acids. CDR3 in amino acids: CASSVGGNDQETQYF. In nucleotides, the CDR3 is TGTGCCAGCAGCGTAGGCGGGAACGACCAAGAGACCCAGTACTTC.